The rows below give T cell receptor beta chains drawn from one sample of a study of blood T cell repertoires in COVID-19. The assay was immunoSEQ multiplex PCR, and TCRdb's table has in-frame clones only and misses some. The sample contains 65,000 to 100,000 clones, 80% to 90% of which appear only once. Sample: peripheral blood. The source of these receptors is a man over 45 with acute or convalescent COVID-19. The CDR3 runs from the conserved cysteine through the conserved F or W. D genes are given only for firm matches. Expanded clones are given a class, and other clones once, few, many or no size at all.

j_gene	d_gene	v_gene	abundance	CDR3nt	CDR3aa
TRBJ1-2	.	TRBV7-9	.	TGTGCCAGCAGGCCGGACATTAGGCTGGATGGCTACACCTTC	CASRPDIRLDGYTF
TRBJ1-3	.	TRBV2	.	TGTGCCAGCAGGGAAATGAGCTCTGGAAACACCATATATTTT	CASREMSSGNTIYF
TRBJ1-3	TRBD1	TRBV19	.	TGTGCCAGTAGTAACGCGCGACAGGGGACCGGAAACACCATATATTTT	CASSNARQGTGNTIYF
TRBJ2-3	.	TRBV7-2	once	TGTGCCAGCAGCTCCCGGGACTTCTTAGATACGCAGTATTTT	CASSSRDFLDTQYF
TRBJ2-3	TRBD2	TRBV9	.	TGTGCCAGCAGCGTAAGGGGACTAAATTTGGCAGATACGCAGTATTTT	CASSVRGLNLADTQYF
TRBJ2-5	TRBD2	TRBV11-1	.	TGTGCCAGCAGCTTAGGACTAGCGCAAGAGACCCAGTACTTC	CASSLGLAQETQYF
TRBJ1-4	TRBD1	TRBV15	.	TGTGCCACCAGCAGGGGACAGGGGGCTATAAGTAATGAAAAACTGTTTTTT	CATSRGQGAISNEKLFF
TRBJ1-5	TRBD1	TRBV15	.	TGTGCCACCGGACAGGGAAGACAGCCCCAGCATTTT	CATGQGRQPQHF
TRBJ1-2	TRBD1	TRBV19	.	TGTGCCAGTAGACTGACAGGGGGCGACGGCTACACCTTC	CASRLTGGDGYTF
TRBJ2-7	TRBD2	TRBV24-1	.	TGTGCCACCAGTGATTGGCGACTAGCTAGCTATCTGCCACCCGGATCCTACGAGCAGTACTTC	CATSDWRLASYLPPGSYEQYF
TRBJ2-5	.	TRBV6-5	.	TGTGCCAGCAGCCTAGAGACCCAGTACTTC	CASSLETQYF
TRBJ2-5	TRBD2	TRBV5-4	.	TGTGCCAGCAGTTCACCGGGACTAGCGATACAAGAGACCCAGTACTTC	CASSSPGLAIQETQYF
TRBJ1-1	.	TRBV5-1	once	TGCGCCAGCAGCTTGGCCCGGCCCAATGCAGGTACAAACACTGAAGCTTTCTTT	CASSLARPNAGTNTEAFF
TRBJ2-1	TRBD1	TRBV9	.	TGTGCCAGCAGCGTCGTTGGGACAGGGATCCATGAGCAGTTCTTC	CASSVVGTGIHEQFF
TRBJ1-2	.	TRBV5-6	.	TGTGCCAGCAGCATCGGCGAGCTCAGACTACTAAGTAACTATGGCTACACCTTC	CASSIGELRLLSNYGYTF
TRBJ2-7	TRBD1	TRBV6-4	.	TGTGCCAGCAGTGATTGGACAGGGGGTGAGCAGTACTTC	CASSDWTGGEQYF
TRBJ1-6	.	TRBV19	.	TGTGCCAGTAGTCCCCAGGGGTCCTATAATTCACCCCTCCACTTT	CASSPQGSYNSPLHF
TRBJ2-3	TRBD2	TRBV7-3	.	TGTGCCAGCAGCTTATCGAGCGGGGGGTCGGATACGCAGTATTTT	CASSLSSGGSDTQYF
TRBJ2-1	TRBD1	TRBV15	.	TGTGCCACCAGCAGTTGGACAGGGGACAATGAGCAGTTCTTC	CATSSWTGDNEQFF
TRBJ2-3	.	TRBV9	.	TGTGCCAGCAGCGTAGTAGGCACTAGGGATGATACGCAGTATTTT	CASSVVGTRDDTQYF
TRBJ2-5	.	TRBV28	.	TGTGCCAGCAGCCCTCGGTTCGGGGTGGCCCAAGAGACCCAGTACTTC	CASSPRFGVAQETQYF
TRBJ1-2	TRBD1	TRBV5-4	few	TGTGCCAGCAGCTCGTTAGACAGGGACTATGGCTACACCTTC	CASSSLDRDYGYTF
TRBJ2-3	TRBD1	TRBV19	.	TGTGCCAGTAGTATAAGAGGGACAGGGGCGACAGATACGCAGTATTTT	CASSIRGTGATDTQYF
TRBJ1-5	.	TRBV6-5	.	TGTGCCAGCAGGCGGAGAGTTAGCAATCAGCCCCAGCATTTT	CASRRRVSNQPQHF
TRBJ2-1	TRBD1	TRBV11-3	.	TGTGCCAGCAGCCTGAGGACAGGGGTATATGAGCAGTTCTTC	CASSLRTGVYEQFF
TRBJ2-5	TRBD1	TRBV11-3	.	TGTGCCAGCAGCTCTCGCACCGCAGGGGGAGAGACCCAGTACTTC	CASSSRTAGGETQYF
TRBJ2-1	.	TRBV2	.	TGTGCCAGCAAGCTGGGCTCGAATGAGCAGTTCTTC	CASKLGSNEQFF
TRBJ2-3	.	TRBV5-6	.	TGTGCCAGCTCGGAGTGGGGGCGCTTTTTAACAGATACGCAGTATTTT	CASSEWGRFLTDTQYF
TRBJ1-5	TRBD1	TRBV7-9	.	TGTGCCAGCAGCTTCTTGTCGTATCGGGACAGTCCTTATCAGCCCCAGCATTTT	CASSFLSYRDSPYQPQHF
TRBJ1-6	.	TRBV7-7	few	TGTGCTAGCAGCTTAGAGACAGGCCACGATTCACCCCTCCACTTT	CASSLETGHDSPLHF
TRBJ2-2	.	TRBV7-7	.	TGTGCCAGCAGCGTAAGCAGGGGAACCGGGGAGCTGTTTTTT	CASSVSRGTGELFF
TRBJ1-6	.	TRBV28	.	TGTGCCAGCGGCGGGGGGTCAGATTCACCCCTCCACTTT	CASGGGSDSPLHF
TRBJ2-1	TRBD2	TRBV3-1/TRBV3-2	.	TGTGCCAGCAGCCAAGATAGGGTTAGCGGGGGTAAGCAGTTCTTC	CASSQDRVSGGKQFF
TRBJ1-5	.	TRBV19	.	TGTGCCAGTACCAAAAGCGCAAATAGCAATCAGCCCCAGCATTTT	CASTKSANSNQPQHF
TRBJ1-2	TRBD1	TRBV30	.	TGTGCCTGGAGCCATCCGGGACAGGGGAACTATGGCTACACCTTC	CAWSHPGQGNYGYTF
TRBJ1-4	TRBD1	TRBV6-1	.	TGTGCCAGCAGTGAACTAAACAGGGGCTCAGGCGAAAAACTGTTTTTT	CASSELNRGSGEKLFF
TRBJ1-3	TRBD1	TRBV5-1	.	TGCGCCAGCAGCCCTATACAGGGGGCGAGAGGAAACACCATATATTTT	CASSPIQGARGNTIYF
TRBJ1-5	TRBD1	TRBV19	.	TGTGCCAGTAGACCTGGGACAGGGGGCAATCAGCCCCAGCATTTT	CASRPGTGGNQPQHF
TRBJ1-4	.	TRBV28	.	TGTGCCAGCAGCAGGGGTGAAAAACTGTTTTTT	CASSRGEKLFF
TRBJ1-1	.	TRBV29-1	.	TGCAGCGCTACACCGGGAAACACTGAAGCTTTCTTT	CSATPGNTEAFF
TRBJ2-6	TRBD2	TRBV6-6	.	TGTGCCAGCAGTCCCAGACTAGCGGGGGGGCCCATAGCGGGGGCCAACGTCCTGACTTTC	CASSPRLAGGPIAGANVLTF
TRBJ1-5	TRBD1	TRBV12-5	once	TGTGCTAGTGGTCTGACAGGGGGCCATCAGCCCCAGCATTTT	CASGLTGGHQPQHF
TRBJ2-4	.	TRBV15	.	TGTGCCACCAGCAGGCGTACCTCGGACATTCAGTACTTC	CATSRRTSDIQYF
TRBJ1-1	.	TRBV15	.	TGTGCCACCAGCAAATTCGGGGGGATGAACACTGAAGCTTTCTTT	CATSKFGGMNTEAFF
TRBJ1-3	.	TRBV3-1/TRBV3-2	.	TGTGCCAGCAGTCGATCCGGGGGAACCGGAAACACCATATATTTT	CASSRSGGTGNTIYF
TRBJ1-1	TRBD1	TRBV5-4	.	TGTGCCAGCAGCAAAGCAGGGGGGCCTGAAGCTTTCTTT	CASSKAGGPEAFF
TRBJ2-2	TRBD1	TRBV5-1	.	TGCGCCAGCAGCCCTACAGGGGGCGAGACCGGGGAGCTGTTTTTT	CASSPTGGETGELFF
TRBJ1-1	.	TRBV6-5	.	TGTGCCAGCAGTCCCCACGGGGGGTTGGGTGAAGCTTTCTTT	CASSPHGGLGEAFF
TRBJ1-2	.	TRBV28	.	TGTGCCAGCGGGCGGGGGGCCTATGGCTACACCTTC	CASGRGAYGYTF
TRBJ1-2	.	TRBV28	.	TGTGCCAGCAGGGAGCCCCTTAACTATGGCTACACCTTC	CASREPLNYGYTF
TRBJ1-5	.	TRBV19	.	TGTGCCAGTAGTATAGTCCAAGACAGCTATAGCAATCAGCCCCAGCATTTT	CASSIVQDSYSNQPQHF
TRBJ1-1	.	TRBV11-2	once	TGTGCCAGCGGACTCACAGGGAAGGGTTCGAACACTGAAGCTTTCTTT	CASGLTGKGSNTEAFF
TRBJ2-1	TRBD2	TRBV7-7	.	TGTGCTAGCAGCTTAGGGTTAGGGACTAGCGGGTGGAGCTCCTACAATGAGCAGTTCTTC	CASSLGLGTSGWSSYNEQFF
TRBJ1-6	.	TRBV12-3/TRBV12-4	.	TGTGCCAGCAGGCCAGGGGATTCACCCCTCCACTTT	CASRPGDSPLHF
TRBJ1-5	.	TRBV28	.	TGTGCCAGCAGTTTTCGGTTTTGGACAGATAGCAATCAGCCCCAGCATTTT	CASSFRFWTDSNQPQHF
TRBJ2-3	TRBD2	TRBV5-8	.	TGTGCCAGCAGCTCCGGACTAGCTGCTGAGACAGATACGCAGTATTTT	CASSSGLAAETDTQYF